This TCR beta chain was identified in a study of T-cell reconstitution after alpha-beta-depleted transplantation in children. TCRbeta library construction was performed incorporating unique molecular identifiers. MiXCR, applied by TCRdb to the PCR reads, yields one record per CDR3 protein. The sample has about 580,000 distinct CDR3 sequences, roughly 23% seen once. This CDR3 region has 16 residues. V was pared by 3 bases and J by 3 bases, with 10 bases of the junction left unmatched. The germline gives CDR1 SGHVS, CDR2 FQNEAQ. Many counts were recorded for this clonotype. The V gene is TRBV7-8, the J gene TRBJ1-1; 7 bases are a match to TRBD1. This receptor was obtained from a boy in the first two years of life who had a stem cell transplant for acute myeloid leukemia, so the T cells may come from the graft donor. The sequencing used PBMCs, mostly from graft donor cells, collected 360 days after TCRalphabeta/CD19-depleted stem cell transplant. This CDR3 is CASSLEVRTGDTEAFF. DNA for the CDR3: TGTGCCAGCAGCTTGGAGGTGAGAACAGGGGACACTGAAGCTTTCTTT.